The clone carrying this T cell receptor beta chain occurred a few times. As yet, its antigen is unknown. Trimming shortened V by 4 bases and J by 4 bases, and 16 bases separated the two germline ends. The germline V gene encodes CDR1 MNHEY and CDR2 SVGAGI. The CDR3 sequence is 15 residues long. This entry is derived from a study of cytomegalovirus exposure and HLA in healthy donors. Study-level information: Among several hundred genotyped donors, around 77% fell in the Caucasian-associated ancestry cluster.

Primers: 60 Vbeta forward and 13 Jbeta reverse. Clones were sequenced by immunoSEQ multiplex PCR, and TCRdb holds only the in-frame ones, with some missing. This sample has 82,000 or so clones, with roughly a tenth found just once. Findings and limits, study-wide: Several of the most significant clusters appeared linked to common viral pathogens, based on a later analysis. Roughly uniform depth of sequencing across donors was assumed in presence/absence analyses. What TCR beta sequences reportedly achieved was accurate prediction of HLA-A and HLA-B alleles in most subjects.

Source material: PBMCs. The TCR comes from a man between 60 and 75 years old in good health and CMV-seropositive. The chain has TRBV6-5 and TRBJ1-2; the D gene is possibly TRBD1 (6 bases). The CDR3 DNA reads as TGTGCCAGCAGTTCCTCCGTGGGGGCCCGCTATGGCTACACCTTC. Residues: CASSSSVGARYGYTF.